A single sample is the source of the 10 T cell receptor beta chains below, sequenced in a study of CD8 T cells in acute hepatitis C reinfection. Findings and limits, study-wide: Overrepresentation in the naive pool did not explain the preferential TRBV04 and TRBV06 usage seen in all groups.

The time point was: acute HCV infection, within 168 days of estimated infection date. The hepatitis C virus-specific receptor repertoire was characterized directly ex vivo, with no prior expansion in culture. Data came from immunoSEQ multiplex PCR; TCRdb stores just in-frame clones and leaves some out. The data show 3,900 or so clones, more than 35% seen once. The sample was HCV NS3-1073 tetramer-sorted CD8+ T cells from PBMCs, taken during acute infection. These receptor sequences come from a man in his thirties or forties with chronic hepatitis C.

This clone was picked up a small number of times. The CDR3 reads CASSQEVDRGTGEQYF. CDR3 nucleotides: TGTGCCAGCAGCCAAGAGGTGGACAGGGGGACCGGCGAGCAGTACTTC. V usage is TRBV4-2 and J usage is TRBJ2-7; 10 nucleotides line up with TRBD1. V gave up 0 bases and J gave up 6 bases; unmatched junction bases: 8. The length of the CDR3 is 16 residues. Germline V gene data show CDR1 as LGHNA and CDR2 as YNFKEQ.

By proportion, this clone is medium-sized (0.01 to 0.1%). The CDR3 sequence is CASSQLPGPYEQYF. CDR3 nucleotides: TGTGCCAGCAGCCAACTCCCGGGGCCCTACGAGCAGTACTTC. V usage is TRBV27 and J usage is TRBJ2-7, with D perhaps given as TRBD1 or TRBD2 (5 bases each). Germline CDR1 reads MNHEY; CDR2 reads SMNVEV (reference sequence). The CDR3 runs 14 residues. Trimming took 6 bases from V and 2 from J, leaving 14 bases between them.

The chain recombines TRBV4-2 with TRBJ1-1, with 8 bases lining up with TRBD1. Per the germline V gene, CDR1 is LGHNA and CDR2 is YNFKEQ. The length of the CDR3 is 16 residues. Germline trimming cut 5 bases from V and 1 base from J; bases unmatched to any gene: 9. CDR3 DNA: TGTGCCAGCAGCTCCACCCCGGGGACAGGGAACACTGAAGCTTTCTTT. Its translation: CASSSTPGTGNTEAFF.

The chain is built from TRBV4-1 and TRBJ2-3, with D possibly being TRBD2 (6 bases). V was shortened by 4 bases and J by 4 bases, with 18 bases between the two germline ends. The CDR3 extends over 16 amino acids. CDR1 and CDR2 (germline): MGHRA, YSYEKL. CDR3 DNA sequence: TGCGCCAGCAGCCTCCCCCCGGGGGTTAGGCCAGATACGCAGTATTTT. Its protein is CASSLPPGVRPDTQYF.

This clone has a handful of counts. The chain couples TRBV5-6 to TRBJ1-6, with TRBD1 as a possible D gene (6 bases). The length of the CDR3 is 16 residues. With 2 bases removed from V and 3 bases from J, the gap between germline ends came to 12 bases. CDR1 is SGHDT and CDR2 is YYEEEE in the germline V gene. In nucleotides, the CDR3 is TGTGCCAGCAGCTTCGCGCTAGGGGGCTATAATTCACCCCTCCACTTT. Translated: CASSFALGGYNSPLHF.

This clone was seen only a few times. Written as DNA, the CDR3 is TGTGCCAGCAGCCGCGGAAGTGAGACACACAATGAGCAGTTCTTC. This codes for CASSRGSETHNEQFF. V usage is TRBV16 and J usage is TRBJ2-1; no clear D gene. The CDR3 spans 15 residues. V was shortened by 4 bases and J by 5 bases, with 15 bases between the two germline ends. Per the germline V gene, CDR1 is KGHSY and CDR2 is FQNENV.

The J gene is TRBJ2-2, the V gene TRBV7-2, with D perhaps assigned TRBD1 or TRBD2 (6 bases each). The CDR3 covers 17 residues. The germline gives CDR1 SGHTA, CDR2 FQGNSA. V lost 3 bases and J 0 bases, leaving 14 bases between the germline ends. The CDR3, as DNA: TGTGCCAGCAGCTTGGAACCGGGGGCCCCGAACACCGGGGAGCTGTTTTTT. Residues: CASSLEPGAPNTGELFF.

The gene calls are TRBV4-2 and TRBJ2-7, with TRBD2 matching over 11 bases. Germline V CDR1 and CDR2: LGHNA, YNFKEQ. The trim removed 5 bases at V and 5 bases at J, leaving 5 bases unmatched. The CDR3 consists of 14 residues. In nucleotides, the CDR3 is TGTGCCAGCAGCATAGCGGGAGGGCCCCACGAGCAGTACTTC. Translation: CASSIAGGPHEQYF.

This chain uses TRBV4-2 with TRBJ2-7; D could derive from TRBD1 or TRBD2 (6 bases each). Germline CDR1 and CDR2: LGHNA and YNFKEQ. The CDR3 covers 15 residues. V was shortened by 4 bases and J by 7 bases, with 20 bases between the two germline ends. The CDR3 nucleotides are TGTGCCAGCAGCCCGGAGCCGGGGGCGCCGGGAGAGCAGTACTTC. Its protein product is CASSPEPGAPGEQYF.

This rearrangement joins TRBV28 to TRBJ2-5; D tentatively fits TRBD1 or TRBD2 (5 bases each). From germline, CDR1 is MDHEN and CDR2 SYDVKM. V was trimmed by 5 bases and J by 2 bases, leaving 15 bases between them. CDR3 size: 15 residues. CDR3 region: CASSLAGTGQETQYF. In DNA, the CDR3 is TGTGCCAGCAGTCTCGCTGGGACCGGACAAGAGACCCAGTACTTC.